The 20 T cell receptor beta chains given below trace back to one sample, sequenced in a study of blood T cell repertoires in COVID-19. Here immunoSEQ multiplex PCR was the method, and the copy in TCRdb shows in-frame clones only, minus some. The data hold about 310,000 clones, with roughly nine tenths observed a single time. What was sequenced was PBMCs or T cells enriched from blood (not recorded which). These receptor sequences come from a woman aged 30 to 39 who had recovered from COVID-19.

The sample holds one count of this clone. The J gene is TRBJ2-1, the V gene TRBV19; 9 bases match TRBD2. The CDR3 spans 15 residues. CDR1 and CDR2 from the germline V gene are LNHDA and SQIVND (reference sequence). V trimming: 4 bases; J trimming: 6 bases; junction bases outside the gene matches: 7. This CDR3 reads CASSTSGRIVNEQFF. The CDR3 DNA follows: TGTGCCAGTAGTACAAGCGGGAGGATTGTCAATGAGCAGTTCTTC.

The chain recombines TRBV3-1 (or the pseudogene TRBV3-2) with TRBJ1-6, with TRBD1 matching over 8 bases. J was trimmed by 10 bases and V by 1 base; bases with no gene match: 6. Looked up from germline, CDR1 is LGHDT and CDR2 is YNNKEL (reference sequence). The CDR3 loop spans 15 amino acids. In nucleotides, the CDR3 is TGTGCCAGCAGCCAAGCGTCAGGGGGCTCATCACCCCTCCACTTT. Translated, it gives CASSQASGGSSPLHF.

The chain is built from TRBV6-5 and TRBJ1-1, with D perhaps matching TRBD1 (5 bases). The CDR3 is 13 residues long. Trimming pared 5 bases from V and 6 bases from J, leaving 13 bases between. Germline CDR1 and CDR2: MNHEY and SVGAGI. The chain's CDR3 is CASSTRTNAEAFF. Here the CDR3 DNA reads TGTGCCAGCAGTACAAGGACAAACGCTGAAGCTTTCTTT.

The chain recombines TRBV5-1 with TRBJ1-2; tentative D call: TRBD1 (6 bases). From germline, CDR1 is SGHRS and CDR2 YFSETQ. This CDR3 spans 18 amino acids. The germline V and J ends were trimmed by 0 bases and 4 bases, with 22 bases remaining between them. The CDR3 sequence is CASSLVSWGRVWGYGYTF. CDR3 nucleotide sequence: TGCGCCAGCAGCTTGGTATCTTGGGGGCGGGTTTGGGGCTATGGCTACACCTTC.

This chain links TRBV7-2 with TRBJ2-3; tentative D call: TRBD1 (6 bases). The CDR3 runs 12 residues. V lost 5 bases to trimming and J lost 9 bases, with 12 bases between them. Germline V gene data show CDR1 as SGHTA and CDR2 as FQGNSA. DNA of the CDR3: TGTGCCAGCAGCCCTGGGACAATGACGCAGTATTTT. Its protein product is CASSPGTMTQYF.

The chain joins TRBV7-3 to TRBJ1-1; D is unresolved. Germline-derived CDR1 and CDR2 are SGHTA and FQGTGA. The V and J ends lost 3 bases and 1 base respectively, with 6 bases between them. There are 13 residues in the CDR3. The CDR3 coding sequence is TGTGCCAGCAGCTTCTCAGGGAACACTGAAGCTTTCTTT. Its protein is CASSFSGNTEAFF.

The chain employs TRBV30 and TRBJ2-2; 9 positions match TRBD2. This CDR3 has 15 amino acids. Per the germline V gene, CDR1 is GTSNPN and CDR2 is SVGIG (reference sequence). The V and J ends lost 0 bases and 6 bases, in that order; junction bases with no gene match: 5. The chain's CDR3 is CAWSVGLAPSGELFF. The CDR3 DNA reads TGTGCCTGGAGTGTAGGACTAGCGCCATCCGGGGAGCTGTTTTTT.

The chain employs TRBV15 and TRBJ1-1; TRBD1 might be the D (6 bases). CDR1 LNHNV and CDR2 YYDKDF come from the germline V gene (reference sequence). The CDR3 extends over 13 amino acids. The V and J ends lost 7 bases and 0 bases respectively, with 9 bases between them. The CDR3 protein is CATKDRMNTEAFF. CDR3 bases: TGTGCCACCAAGGACAGAATGAACACTGAAGCTTTCTTT.

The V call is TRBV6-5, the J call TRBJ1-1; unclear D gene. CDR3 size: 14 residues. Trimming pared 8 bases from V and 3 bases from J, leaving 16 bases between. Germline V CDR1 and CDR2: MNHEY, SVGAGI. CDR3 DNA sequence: TGTGCCAGCCGGTGGGGAAGCGGGGACACTGAAGCTTTCTTT. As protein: CASRWGSGDTEAFF.

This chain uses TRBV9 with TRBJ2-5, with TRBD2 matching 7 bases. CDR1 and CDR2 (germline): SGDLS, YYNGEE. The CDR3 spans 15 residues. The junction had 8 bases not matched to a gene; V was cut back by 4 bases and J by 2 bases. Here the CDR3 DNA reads TGTGCCAGCAGCCCTCGGGAGGAGCCACAAGAGACCCAGTACTTC. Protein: CASSPREEPQETQYF.

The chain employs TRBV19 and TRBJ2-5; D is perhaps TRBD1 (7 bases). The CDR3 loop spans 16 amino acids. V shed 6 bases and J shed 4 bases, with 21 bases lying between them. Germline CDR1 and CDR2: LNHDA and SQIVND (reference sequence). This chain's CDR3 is CASRTQTGQGGETQYF. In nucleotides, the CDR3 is TGTGCCAGTAGGACTCAGACAGGCCAGGGGGGAGAGACCCAGTACTTC.

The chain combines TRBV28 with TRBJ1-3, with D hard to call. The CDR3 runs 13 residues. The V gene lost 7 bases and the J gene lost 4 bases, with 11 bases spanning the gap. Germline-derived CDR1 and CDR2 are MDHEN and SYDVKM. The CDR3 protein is CASTQWSGNTIYF. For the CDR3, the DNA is TGTGCCAGCACCCAGTGGTCAGGAAACACCATATATTTT.

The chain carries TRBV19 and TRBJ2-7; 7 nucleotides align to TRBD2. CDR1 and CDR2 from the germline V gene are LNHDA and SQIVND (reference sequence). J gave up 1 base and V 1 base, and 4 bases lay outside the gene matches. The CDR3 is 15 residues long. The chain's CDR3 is CASSIGGLGSYEQYF. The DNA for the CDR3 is TGTGCCAGTAGTATAGGTGGACTAGGATCCTACGAGCAGTACTTC.

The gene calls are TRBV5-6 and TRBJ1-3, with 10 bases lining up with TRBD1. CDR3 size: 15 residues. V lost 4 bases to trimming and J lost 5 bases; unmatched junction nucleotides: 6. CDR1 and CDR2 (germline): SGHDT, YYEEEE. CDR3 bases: TGTGCCAGCAGCCCCGGGACAGGGGATAGAAACACCATATATTTT. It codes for CASSPGTGDRNTIYF.

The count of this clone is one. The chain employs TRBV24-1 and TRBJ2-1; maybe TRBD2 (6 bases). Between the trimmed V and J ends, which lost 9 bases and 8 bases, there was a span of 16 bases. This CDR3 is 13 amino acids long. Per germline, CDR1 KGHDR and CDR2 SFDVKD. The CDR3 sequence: CATSDGSWYEQFF. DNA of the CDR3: TGTGCCACCTCAGACGGGAGCTGGTATGAGCAGTTCTTC.

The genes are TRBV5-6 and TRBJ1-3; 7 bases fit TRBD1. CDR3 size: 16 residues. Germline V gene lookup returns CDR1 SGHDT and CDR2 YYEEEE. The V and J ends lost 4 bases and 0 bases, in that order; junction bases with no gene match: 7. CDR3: CASSPVGQDSGNTIYF. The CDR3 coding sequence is TGTGCCAGCAGCCCCGTCGGACAGGACTCTGGAAACACCATATATTTT.

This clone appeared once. CDR3 sequence: CATPFQGAREQYF. DNA of the CDR3: TGTGCCACCCCCTTTCAGGGGGCTCGGGAGCAGTACTTC. The V gene is TRBV24-1, the J gene TRBJ2-7; 8 nucleotides agree with TRBD1. The CDR3 covers 13 residues. In germline, CDR1 is KGHDR, CDR2 SFDVKD. Trimming cost V 9 bases and J 7 bases; bases outside gene matches: 10.

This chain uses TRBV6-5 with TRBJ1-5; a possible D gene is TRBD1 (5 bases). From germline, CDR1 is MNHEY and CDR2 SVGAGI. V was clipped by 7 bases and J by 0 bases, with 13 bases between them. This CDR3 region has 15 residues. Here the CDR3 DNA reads TGTGCCAGCAAAGGACCGGGGGATAGCAATCAGCCCCAGCATTTT. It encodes CASKGPGDSNQPQHF.

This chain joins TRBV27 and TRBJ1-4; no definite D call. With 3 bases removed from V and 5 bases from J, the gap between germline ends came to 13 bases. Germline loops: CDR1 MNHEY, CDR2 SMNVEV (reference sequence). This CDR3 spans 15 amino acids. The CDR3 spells CASSFTVGRNEKLFF. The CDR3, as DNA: TGTGCCAGCAGTTTCACCGTCGGGAGGAATGAAAAACTGTTTTTT.

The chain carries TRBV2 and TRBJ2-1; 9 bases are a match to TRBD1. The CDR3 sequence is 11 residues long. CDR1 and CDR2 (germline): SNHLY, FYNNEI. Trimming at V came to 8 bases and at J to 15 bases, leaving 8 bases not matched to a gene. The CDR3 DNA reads TGTGCCAGCCCCAAGGGACAGGGCCTGTTCTTC. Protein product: CASPKGQGLFF.